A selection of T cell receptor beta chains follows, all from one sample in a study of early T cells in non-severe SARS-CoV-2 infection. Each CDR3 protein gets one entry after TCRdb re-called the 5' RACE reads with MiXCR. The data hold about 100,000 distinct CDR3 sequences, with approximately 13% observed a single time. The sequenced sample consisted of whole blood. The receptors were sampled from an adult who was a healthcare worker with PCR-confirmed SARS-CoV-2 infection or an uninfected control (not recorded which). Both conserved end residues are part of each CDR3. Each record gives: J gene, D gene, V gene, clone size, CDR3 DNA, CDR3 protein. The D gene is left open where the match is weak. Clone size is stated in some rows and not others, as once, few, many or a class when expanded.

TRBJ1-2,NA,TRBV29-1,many,TGCAGCGTTTTTGGCTATGGCTACACCTTC,CSVFGYGYTF
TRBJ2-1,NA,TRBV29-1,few,TGCAGCGTTGACGGGGGATACTACAATGAGCAGTTCTTC,CSVDGGYYNEQFF
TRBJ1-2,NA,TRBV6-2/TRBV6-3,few,TGTGCCAGCAGTTTGGGAGACCCTACAAACTATGGCTACACCTTC,CASSLGDPTNYGYTF
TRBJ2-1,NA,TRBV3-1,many,TGTGCCAGCAGCCAGGGAAGTCCTGAGCAGTTCTTC,CASSQGSPEQFF
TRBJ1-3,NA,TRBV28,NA,TGTGCCAGCGGAACAGGGCACTCTGGAAACACCATATATTTT,CASGTGHSGNTIYF
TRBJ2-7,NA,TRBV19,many,TGTGCCAGTAGTAGAAGCCTAATGAACAACTACGAGCAGTACTTC,CASSRSLMNNYEQYF
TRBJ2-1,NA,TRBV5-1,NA,TGCGCCAGCAGCTTGTTCGTGGGTACCTCCTACAATGAGCAGTTCTTC,CASSLFVGTSYNEQFF
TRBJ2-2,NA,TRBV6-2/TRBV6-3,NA,TGTGCCAGCAGCCTGACGGGGGAGCTGTTTTTT,CASSLTGELFF
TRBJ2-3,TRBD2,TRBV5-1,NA,TGCGCCAGCAGCCACAAGCTAGCGGGGGGGCCTTCAGATACGCAGTATTTT,CASSHKLAGGPSDTQYF
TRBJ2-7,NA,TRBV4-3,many,TGCGCCAGCAGCCAAGATGTCCGCTACGAGCAGTACTTC,CASSQDVRYEQYF
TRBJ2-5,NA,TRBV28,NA,TGTGCCAGCAGTTTGCCGGGAGAGACCCAGTACTTC,CASSLPGETQYF
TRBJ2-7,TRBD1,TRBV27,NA,TGTGCCAGCAGTCGGGGGTCCGGGACAGGATTTTACGAGCAGTACTTC,CASSRGSGTGFYEQYF
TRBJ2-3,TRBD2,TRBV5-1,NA,TGCGCCAGCAGCTTGAGTAGCGGGGCGAGCACAGATACGCAGTATTTT,CASSLSSGASTDTQYF
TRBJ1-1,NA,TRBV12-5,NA,TGTGCTAGTGTCCTCACCCGGGCTGGCGCCTGGGACACTGAAGCTTTCTTT,CASVLTRAGAWDTEAFF
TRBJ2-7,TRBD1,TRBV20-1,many,TGCAGTGCTACCCCCGGGACAGCCCCCTACGAGCAGTACTTC,CSATPGTAPYEQYF
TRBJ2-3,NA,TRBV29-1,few,TGCAGCGTTGAGGGAGAGGAGGGACTCACAGATACGCAGTATTTT,CSVEGEEGLTDTQYF
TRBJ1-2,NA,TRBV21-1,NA,TGTGCCAGCAGGGACAGGGGGATCGCCTTC,CASRDRGIAF
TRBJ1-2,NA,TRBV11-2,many,TGTGCCAGCAGCTTAGATTATGCAGGAGCCCATGGCTACACCTTC,CASSLDYAGAHGYTF
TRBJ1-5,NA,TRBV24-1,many,TGTGCCACCAGTGATTTGGGACGACCGGACAGAGTTAATCAGCCCCAGCATTTT,CATSDLGRPDRVNQPQHF
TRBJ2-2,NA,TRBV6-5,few,TGTGCCAGCAGTTACGGCGAGAACACCGGGGAGCTGTTTTTT,CASSYGENTGELFF
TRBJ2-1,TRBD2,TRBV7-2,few,TGTGCCAGCAGCTTGGGACTAGCGGGGGGATCGCAGTTCTTC,CASSLGLAGGSQFF
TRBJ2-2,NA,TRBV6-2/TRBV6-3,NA,TGTGCCAGCAGTTCCCGGGCGATGCCTAACACCGGGGAGCTGTTTTTT,CASSSRAMPNTGELFF
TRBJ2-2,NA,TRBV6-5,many,TGTGCCAGCAGAAGGAAGGGTAGCACCGGGGAGCTGTTTTTT,CASRRKGSTGELFF
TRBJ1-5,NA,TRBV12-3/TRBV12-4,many,TGTGCCAGCAGTTTTGGGCAGGACAAGGGGTCCCAGCATTTT,CASSFGQDKGSQHF
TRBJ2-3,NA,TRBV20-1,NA,TGCAGTGCTGACCTGTCCCGACCAGGCACAGATACGCAGTATTTT,CSADLSRPGTDTQYF
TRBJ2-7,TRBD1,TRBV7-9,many,TGTGCCAGCAGCTCCGCACCGTGGGGACAGCTAACCTACGAGCAGTACTTC,CASSSAPWGQLTYEQYF
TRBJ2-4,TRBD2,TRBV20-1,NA,TGCAGTGCTAGAGATCCCCCGGGGCGGGAGGTTCCCAAAAACATTCAGTACTTC,CSARDPPGREVPKNIQYF
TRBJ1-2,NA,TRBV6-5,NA,TGTGCCAGCAGACCGGACAGATTCTTCTATGGCTACACCTTC,CASRPDRFFYGYTF
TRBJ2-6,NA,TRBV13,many,TGTGCCAGCGCAATCGCTGGGGCCAACGTCCTGACTTTC,CASAIAGANVLTF
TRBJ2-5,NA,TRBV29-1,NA,TGCAGCGCTACTGCCGGACATGAGACCCAGTACTTC,CSATAGHETQYF
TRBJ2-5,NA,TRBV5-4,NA,TGTGCCAGCAGCTTGGTAGCGGCCCCTAAAGAGACCCAGTACTTC,CASSLVAAPKETQYF
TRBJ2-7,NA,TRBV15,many,TGTGCCACCAGCAGAGGTACTCAGGGGAACGAGCAGTACTTC,CATSRGTQGNEQYF
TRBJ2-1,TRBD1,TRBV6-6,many,TGTGCCAGCAGTTTCCACAGGGGCAGCTCCTACAATGAGCAGTTCTTC,CASSFHRGSSYNEQFF
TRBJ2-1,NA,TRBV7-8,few,TGTGCCAGCAGCTTAGTGGTTGGCAGGCCTACGTTCAATGAGCAGTTCTTC,CASSLVVGRPTFNEQFF
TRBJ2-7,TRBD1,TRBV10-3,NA,TGTGCCGCCCGGAGGGGACAGGGTCGAATCGAGCAGTACTTC,CAARRGQGRIEQYF
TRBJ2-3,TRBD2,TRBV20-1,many,TGCAGTGATAAAGCGGGGAGCACAGATACGCAGTATTTT,CSDKAGSTDTQYF
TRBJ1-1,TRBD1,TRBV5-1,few,TGCGCCAGCAGCTTGGTAACAGGGGTTACTGAAGCTTTCTTT,CASSLVTGVTEAFF
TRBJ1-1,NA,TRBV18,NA,TGTGCCAGCTCACCCGCCCGGGTCTCGGCGAACACTGAAGCTTTCTTT,CASSPARVSANTEAFF
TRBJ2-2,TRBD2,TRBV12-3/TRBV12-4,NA,TGTGCCAGCAGTTTAAGGGGGACTAGCGGCGTCACCGGGGAGCTGTTTTTT,CASSLRGTSGVTGELFF
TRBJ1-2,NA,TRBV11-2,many,TGTGCCAGCAGCTTAGGGGCACTCTATGGCTACACCTTC,CASSLGALYGYTF
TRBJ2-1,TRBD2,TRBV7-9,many,TGTGCCAGCAGCTTAGGAGCGGGGGTCGGGAATGAGCAGTTCTTC,CASSLGAGVGNEQFF
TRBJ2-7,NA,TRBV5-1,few,TGCGCCAGCAGCCCCCCTGGGCTGGCGGGGAACGAGCAGTACTTC,CASSPPGLAGNEQYF
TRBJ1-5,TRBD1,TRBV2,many,TGTGCCAGCCGGGACAGTCTTCGACCCCAGCATTTT,CASRDSLRPQHF
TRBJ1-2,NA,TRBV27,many,TGTGCCAGCAGGAAGGGAGGGGTTTCTAACTATGGCTACACCTTC,CASRKGGVSNYGYTF
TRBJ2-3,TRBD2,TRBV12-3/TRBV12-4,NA,TGTGCCAGCAGCTCTAGCGGGGGGGCCCCAATTACAGATACGCAGTATTTT,CASSSSGGAPITDTQYF
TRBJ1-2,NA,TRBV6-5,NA,TGTGCCAGCAGTTACTCGCCGAATAACTATGGCTACACCTTC,CASSYSPNNYGYTF
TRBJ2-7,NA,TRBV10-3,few,TGTGCCATCAGTGAGTCGACTAGAGGAGGTGAGCAGTACTTC,CAISESTRGGEQYF
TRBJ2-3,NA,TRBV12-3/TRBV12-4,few,TGTGCCAGCATTAGCGGCACAGATACGCAGTATTTT,CASISGTDTQYF
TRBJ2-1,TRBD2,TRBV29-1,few,TGCAGCGTCAACCCACTAGCGAATGAGCAGTTCTTC,CSVNPLANEQFF
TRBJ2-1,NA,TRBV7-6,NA,TGTGCCAGCAGCTCGGTGGGACGCCTGACCTACAATGAGCAGTTCTTC,CASSSVGRLTYNEQFF
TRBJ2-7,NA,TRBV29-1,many,TGCAGCGTCAAGGGAGCCAACAGGGCGGGAGAGCAGTACTTC,CSVKGANRAGEQYF
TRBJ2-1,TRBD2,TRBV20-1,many,TGCAGTGCCCTTTCCGGGACTAGGTACAATGAGCAGTTCTTC,CSALSGTRYNEQFF
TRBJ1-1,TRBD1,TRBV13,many,TGTGCCAGCAGCTGGGGACAGGGGGACACTGAAGCTTTCTTT,CASSWGQGDTEAFF
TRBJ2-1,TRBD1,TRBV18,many,TGTGCCAGCTCGAAGCCGGGACAGGGCTACAATGAGCAGTTCTTC,CASSKPGQGYNEQFF
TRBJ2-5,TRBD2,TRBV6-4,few,TGTGCCAGCAGTCCGAGCGGGGGGACCCAAGAGACCCAGTACTTC,CASSPSGGTQETQYF